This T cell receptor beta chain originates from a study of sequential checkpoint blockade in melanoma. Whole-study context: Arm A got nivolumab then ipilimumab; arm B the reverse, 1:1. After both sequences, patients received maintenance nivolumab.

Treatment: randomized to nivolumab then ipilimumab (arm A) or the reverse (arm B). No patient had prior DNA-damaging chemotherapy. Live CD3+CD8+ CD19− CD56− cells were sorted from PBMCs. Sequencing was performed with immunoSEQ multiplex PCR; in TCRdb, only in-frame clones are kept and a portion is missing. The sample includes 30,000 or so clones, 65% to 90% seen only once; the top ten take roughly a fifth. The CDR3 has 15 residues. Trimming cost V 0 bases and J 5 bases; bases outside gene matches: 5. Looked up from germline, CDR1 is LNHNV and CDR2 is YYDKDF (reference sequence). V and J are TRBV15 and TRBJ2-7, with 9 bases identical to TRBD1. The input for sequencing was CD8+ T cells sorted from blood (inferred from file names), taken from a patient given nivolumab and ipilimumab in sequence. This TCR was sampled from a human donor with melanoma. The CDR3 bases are TGTGCCACCAGCAGAGATAGGGGACAGGGAAACGAGCAGTACTTC. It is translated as CATSRDRGQGNEQYF.